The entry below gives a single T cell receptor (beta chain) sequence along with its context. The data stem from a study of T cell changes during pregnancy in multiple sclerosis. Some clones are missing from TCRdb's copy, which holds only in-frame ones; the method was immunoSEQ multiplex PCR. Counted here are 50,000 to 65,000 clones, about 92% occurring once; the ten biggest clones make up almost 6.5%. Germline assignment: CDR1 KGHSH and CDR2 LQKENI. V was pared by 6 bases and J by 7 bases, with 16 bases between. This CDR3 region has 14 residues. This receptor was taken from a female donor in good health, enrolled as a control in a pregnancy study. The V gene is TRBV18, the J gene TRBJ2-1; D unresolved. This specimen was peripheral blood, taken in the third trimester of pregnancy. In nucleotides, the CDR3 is TGTGCCAGCTCCCCTGGAGTGGGTAAGAATGAGCAGTTCTTC. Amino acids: CASSPGVGKNEQFF.